Below, 32 T cell receptor beta chains from the same sample are listed, as sequenced in a study of cytomegalovirus exposure and HLA in healthy donors. The PCR ran on 60 Vbeta and 13 Jbeta primers. Sequencing used immunoSEQ multiplex PCR; TCRdb keeps in-frame clones, though not all of them. Here the sample spans roughly 200,000 clones, roughly 87% being singletons. Sequenced material: PBMCs. These receptors were obtained from a middle-aged man in good health and CMV-seronegative.

The V gene is TRBV5-5, the J gene TRBJ1-2, with 7 bases matching TRBD1. The CDR3 extends over 13 amino acids. Germline trimming cut 3 bases from V and 2 bases from J; bases unmatched to any gene: 1. The germline V gene encodes CDR1 SGHKS and CDR2 YYEKEE (reference sequence). The CDR3: CASSSGQNYGYTF. CDR3 bases: TGTGCCAGCAGCTCGGGACAGAACTATGGCTACACCTTC.

This clone was seen a handful of times. This CDR3 is CAWSDRDRLNTEAFF. In DNA form, the CDR3 reads TGTGCCTGGAGTGATCGGGACAGATTGAACACTGAAGCTTTCTTT. The V gene is TRBV30, the J gene TRBJ1-1; 7 bases map to TRBD1. The CDR3 contains 15 residues. Looked up from germline, CDR1 is GTSNPN and CDR2 is SVGIG (reference sequence). The junction had 5 bases not matched to a gene; V was cut back by 1 base and J by 0 bases.

The chain links TRBV6-1 to TRBJ1-5; D call uncertain. This CDR3 contains 14 residues. V was shortened by 5 bases and J by 2 bases, with 10 bases between the two germline ends. Germline V gene lookup returns CDR1 MNHNS and CDR2 SASEGT. The CDR3 loop is CASSLEGGNQPQHF. In DNA, the CDR3 is TGTGCCAGCAGTCTCGAAGGAGGCAATCAGCCCCAGCATTTT.

The genes are TRBV2 and TRBJ2-1; D uncertain. The CDR3 loop spans 14 amino acids. V was clipped by 2 bases and J by 2 bases, with 7 bases between them. Germline assignment: CDR1 SNHLY and CDR2 FYNNEI. The CDR3 DNA sequence: TGTGCCAGCAGTGAACTTGGCCCCTACAATGAGCAGTTCTTC. Its translation: CASSELGPYNEQFF.

The chain couples TRBV28 to TRBJ1-1, with 8 bases aligning to TRBD1. The CDR3 is made up of 13 amino acids. J lost 4 bases, V lost 4 bases, and 2 bases had no gene match. Germline CDR1 is MDHEN and CDR2 is SYDVKM. CDR3: CASSSTGGTEAFF. CDR3 sequence (DNA): TGTGCCAGCAGTTCTACAGGGGGCACTGAAGCTTTCTTT.

This clone was seen just once. The chain employs TRBV6-6 and TRBJ2-5; 10 nucleotides line up with TRBD2. Judging by the DNA end, TRBJ2-7 fits better; the J call may be wrong. CDR3 length equals 15 residues. Germline V lookup: CDR1 MNHNY, CDR2 SVGAGI (reference sequence). CDR3 loop: CASSFFSSGSYEQYF. Written as DNA, the CDR3 is TGTGCCAGCAGTTTCTTCTCTAGCGGGAGCTACGAGCAGTACTTC.

The chain employs TRBV6-1 and TRBJ2-3, with no clear D. The germline V gene has CDR1 MNHNS and CDR2 SASEGT. The V and J ends lost 8 bases and 6 bases respectively, with 15 bases between them. This CDR3 has 13 residues. Here the CDR3 reads CASSVLVYDTQYF. The CDR3 nucleotides are TGTGCCAGCTCCGTCCTTGTTTATGATACGCAGTATTTT.

The gene calls are TRBV7-8 and TRBJ1-5; 9 nucleotides match TRBD1. This CDR3 comprises 15 residues. After removal of 5 bases from V and 7 bases from J, the junction contained 9 bases not matched to a gene. CDR1 SGHVS and CDR2 FQNEAQ come from the germline V gene. The CDR3 loop reads CASSPDRGSWQPQHF. The CDR3, as DNA: TGTGCCAGCAGCCCCGACAGGGGGAGTTGGCAGCCCCAGCATTTT.

The rearrangement uses TRBV28 and TRBJ2-7, with 9 bases that match TRBD1. Germline lookup yields CDR1 MDHEN and CDR2 SYDVKM. CDR3 length: 14 residues. With V trimmed by 8 bases and J by 4 bases, 9 bases remained unmatched. CDR3 coding DNA: TGTGCCAGCGGATTGGGACAGGGTCTATACGAGCAGTACTTC. This sequence encodes CASGLGQGLYEQYF.

J is TRBJ2-1 and V is TRBV2, with 8 nucleotides matching TRBD1. The CDR3 runs to 15 residues. The V gene end was trimmed by 6 bases and the J gene end by 4 bases; junction bases not matched to a gene: 8. CDR1 and CDR2 (germline): SNHLY, FYNNEI. The DNA for the CDR3 is TGTGCCAGCAGCGAGCCGCGGGACAGGTACAATGAGCAGTTCTTC. Translating it yields CASSEPRDRYNEQFF.

This clone has a handful of counts. This chain uses TRBV9 with TRBJ2-7; D is ambiguous. The V gene lost 3 bases and the J gene lost 6 bases, with 25 bases spanning the gap. Germline CDR1 and CDR2: SGDLS and YYNGEE. This CDR3 has 17 residues. The CDR3 loop is CASSGAALLRTSGEQYF. Written as DNA, the CDR3 is TGTGCCAGCAGCGGTGCCGCACTCCTAAGAACCTCGGGCGAGCAGTACTTC.

The chain links TRBV10-3 to TRBJ2-3, with a weak D call TRBD2 (6 bases). The CDR3 consists of 14 residues. Between the trimmed V and J ends, which lost 6 bases and 2 bases, there was a span of 12 bases. Germline-derived CDR1 and CDR2 are ENHRY and SYGVKD. This chain's CDR3 is CAIRSGTPTDTQYF. The CDR3 nucleotides read TGTGCCATCAGGAGTGGGACTCCCACAGATACGCAGTATTTT.

As regards this clone: One end of the junction fails to match germline, which may point to a read error. The chain links TRBV7-7 to TRBJ2-3, with a tentative D call TRBD2 (6 bases). The germline V gene has CDR1 SSHAT and CDR2 FNYEAQ (reference sequence). The CDR3 length is 14 residues. CDR3 sequence: CASSRTIGADTQYF. CDR3 coding DNA: TGTGCTAGCAGCAGGACTATCGGGGCAGATACGCAGTATTTT.

The chain carries TRBV27 and TRBJ1-2, with TRBD1 matching over 11 bases. The CDR3 covers 17 residues. V lost 2 bases to trimming and J lost 7 bases; unmatched junction nucleotides: 12. Per germline, CDR1 MNHEY and CDR2 SMNVEV (reference sequence). The CDR3 DNA follows: TGTGCCAGCAGTTTACGAGTCATGGACAGGGGGCGCGGTGGCTACACCTTC. Translating it yields CASSLRVMDRGRGGYTF.

This sequence joins TRBV5-4 and TRBJ2-1; 11 bases agree with TRBD2. Trimming at V came to 2 bases and at J to 6 bases, leaving 4 bases not matched to a gene. Per the germline V gene, CDR1 is SGHNT and CDR2 is YYREEE (reference sequence). The CDR3 contains 15 residues. The CDR3 DNA follows: TGTGCCAGCAGCTTTAGCGGGGGGGCCGGCAATGAGCAGTTCTTC. Its translation is CASSFSGGAGNEQFF.

This chain connects TRBV5-1 to TRBJ2-3; the D gene is possibly TRBD2 (5 bases). V lost 4 bases and J 4 bases, leaving 13 bases between the germline ends. Germline V lookup: CDR1 SGHRS, CDR2 YFSETQ. This CDR3 contains 14 residues. Here the CDR3 DNA reads TGCGCCAGCAGCCCAGCACTAGGGTCAGATACGCAGTATTTT. Amino acid sequence: CASSPALGSDTQYF.

This chain uses TRBV5-1 with TRBJ2-5, with a weak D call TRBD1 (5 bases). The V end lost 4 bases, the J end lost 5 bases, and 18 bases lay between the germline ends. The CDR3 extends over 15 amino acids. From germline, CDR1 is SGHRS and CDR2 YFSETQ. CDR3 DNA sequence: TGCGCCAGCAGCCACATACAAGGACACCCGGAGACCCAGTACTTC. Protein: CASSHIQGHPETQYF.

The chain is built from TRBV9 and TRBJ2-7, with D unclear. Germline V CDR1 and CDR2: SGDLS, YYNGEE. V was cut by 7 bases and J by 2 bases, with 13 bases left in between. This CDR3 has 13 amino acids. CDR3 in DNA: TGTGCCAGCGCCCGGAGTTCCGCCTACGAGCAGTACTTC. Translating it yields CASARSSAYEQYF.

The chain employs TRBV4-3 and TRBJ2-7, with 7 bases identical to TRBD1. The CDR3 sequence is 15 residues long. Trimming took 2 bases from V and 4 from J; bases not matched to a gene: 8. Germline V gives CDR1 LGHNA, CDR2 YSLEER. The CDR3 protein is CASSQRWDRVYEQYF. The CDR3 region has the DNA TGCGCCAGCAGCCAACGTTGGGACAGAGTATACGAGCAGTACTTC.

This chain connects TRBV19 to TRBJ2-1; 14 bases are shared with TRBD2. J gave up 4 bases and V 7 bases, and 9 bases lay outside the gene matches. There are 17 residues in the CDR3. Germline CDR1 LNHDA, CDR2 SQIVND (reference sequence). The CDR3: CASTRNRLAGGYNEQFF. CDR3 coding DNA: TGTGCCAGTACGCGTAATCGACTAGCGGGGGGGTACAATGAGCAGTTCTTC.

V and J are TRBV2 and TRBJ2-3; maybe TRBD1 (5 bases). From germline, CDR1 is SNHLY and CDR2 FYNNEI. With 7 bases removed from V and 1 base from J, the gap between germline ends came to 9 bases. The CDR3 is 13 residues long. The CDR3 sequence is CASMGRRTDTQYF. The DNA for the CDR3 is TGTGCCAGCATGGGGCGGCGCACAGATACGCAGTATTTT.

The rearrangement links TRBV19 to TRBJ2-5, with 7 bases matching TRBD1. Germline CDR1 is LNHDA and CDR2 is SQIVND (reference sequence). With 3 bases clipped from V and 4 bases from J, the junction kept 5 bases outside the gene matches. This CDR3 is built from 14 residues. CDR3 sequence (DNA): TGTGCCAGTAGTATCCTAGGGGGCGGAGAGACCCAGTACTTC. Protein sequence: CASSILGGGETQYF.

Points on this clone: Sequence at one end of the junction differs from germline and may be a read error. Other nucleotide sequences from this sample produce the same CDR3. The rearrangement links TRBV5-1 to TRBJ1-6, with D possibly TRBD1 on 5 matching bases. CDR1 is SGHRS and CDR2 is YFSETQ in the germline V gene. This CDR3 has 14 amino acids. The CDR3 loop reads CASSLGQNNSPLHF. CDR3 bases: TGCGCCAGCAGCTTGGGACAGAATAATTCCCCCCTCCACTTT. Combining the CDR3 with reference TRBV5-1 and TRBJ1-6 gives the whole variable domain KAGVTQTPRYLIKTRGQQVTLSCSPISGHRSVSWYQQTPGQGLQFLFEYFSETQRNKGNFPGRFSGRQFSNSRSEMNVSTLELGDSALYLCASSLGQNNSPLHFGNGTRLTVT.

Turning to this clone: The junction differs from germline at one of its ends, possibly a read error. J is TRBJ1-3 and V is TRBV7-3, with a possible D match to TRBD1 (5 bases). This CDR3 has 15 residues. CDR1 is SGHTA and CDR2 is FQGTGA in the germline V gene. The CDR3 bases are TGTGCCAGCAGCATAACCGGGGGCTCTGGAAACACCATATATTTT. This gives the protein CASSITGGSGNTIYF.

The chain joins TRBV6-1 to TRBJ1-6, with TRBD1 as a possible D gene (5 bases). This CDR3 comprises 14 residues. V was clipped by 2 bases and J by 6 bases, with 8 bases between them. Per germline, CDR1 MNHNS and CDR2 SASEGT. The CDR3 reads CASSELGGNSPLHF. The CDR3 nucleotides are TGTGCCAGCAGTGAACTGGGGGGTAATTCACCCCTCCACTTT.

This clone has only a few counts. The J gene is TRBJ1-5, the V gene TRBV19, with 7 bases aligning to TRBD1. V lost 5 bases to trimming and J lost 0 bases; unmatched junction nucleotides: 4. The CDR3 covers 15 residues. Germline CDR1 is LNHDA and CDR2 is SQIVND (reference sequence). CDR3 DNA: TGTGCCAGTAGTGCAGACAGGGTTAGCAATCAGCCCCAGCATTTT. The encoded protein is CASSADRVSNQPQHF.

The chain employs TRBV19 and TRBJ2-1; 9 nucleotides align to TRBD1. Germline V lookup: CDR1 LNHDA, CDR2 SQIVND (reference sequence). The CDR3 spans 15 residues. With 5 bases clipped from V and 8 bases from J, the junction kept 10 bases outside the gene matches. CDR3 nucleotides: TGTGCCAGTAGTCTCTCACTGGGACAGGGCTATGAGCAGTTCTTC. It translates to CASSLSLGQGYEQFF. Full variable domain (remainder filled in from reference TRBV19 and TRBJ2-1): DGGITQSPKYLFRKEGQNVTLSCEQNLNHDAMYWYRQDPGQGLRLIYYSQIVNDFQKGDIAEGYSVSREKKESFPLTVTSAQKNPTAFYLCASSLSLGQGYEQFFGPGTRLTVL.

The chain is built from TRBV18 and TRBJ2-5; TRBD2 matches at 11 bases. Trimming removed 6 bases from V and 6 bases from J; junction bases left unmatched: 12. Looked up from germline, CDR1 is KGHSH and CDR2 is LQKENI. This CDR3 spans 16 amino acids. The DNA for the CDR3 is TGTGCCAGCTCCCCCTTACTAGCGGGGGCTGATAAGACCCAGTACTTC. It codes for CASSPLLAGADKTQYF.

The genes are TRBV5-1 and TRBJ2-3, with D possibly matching TRBD1 (5 bases). CDR3 length: 15 residues. V shed 0 bases and J shed 2 bases, with 10 bases lying between them. Germline lookup yields CDR1 SGHRS and CDR2 YFSETQ. The CDR3 spells CASSLATAHTDTQYF. In DNA form, the CDR3 reads TGCGCCAGCAGCTTGGCGACAGCACACACAGATACGCAGTATTTT.

The chain uses TRBV28 and TRBJ2-3, with 12 bases matching TRBD1. This CDR3 region has 16 residues. Germline loops: CDR1 MDHEN, CDR2 SYDVKM. With 7 bases clipped from V and 3 bases from J, the junction kept 8 bases outside the gene matches. This chain's CDR3 is CASIGDRGLGTDTQYF. The CDR3 DNA reads TGTGCCAGCATTGGGGACAGGGGGCTCGGTACAGATACGCAGTATTTT.

This clone occurred a few times. The V gene is TRBV7-8, the J gene TRBJ2-7; D may be TRBD2 (5 bases). Germline values: CDR1 SGHVS, CDR2 FQNEAQ. Trimming shortened V by 3 bases and J by 6 bases, and 18 bases separated the two germline ends. The CDR3 has 15 residues. The CDR3 here is CASSFSWPAGREQYF. In DNA form, the CDR3 reads TGTGCCAGCAGCTTTTCTTGGCCCGCGGGTCGCGAGCAGTACTTC.

The chain links TRBV10-3 to TRBJ2-1; D may be TRBD2 (6 bases). Trimming stripped 2 bases from V and 8 bases from J, with 19 bases between. CDR3 length equals 16 residues. Germline V gene lookup returns CDR1 ENHRY and CDR2 SYGVKD. CDR3 sequence: CAISEGDSSSVDEQFF. In DNA form, the CDR3 reads TGTGCCATCAGTGAGGGGGACTCCTCTTCCGTCGATGAGCAGTTCTTC.